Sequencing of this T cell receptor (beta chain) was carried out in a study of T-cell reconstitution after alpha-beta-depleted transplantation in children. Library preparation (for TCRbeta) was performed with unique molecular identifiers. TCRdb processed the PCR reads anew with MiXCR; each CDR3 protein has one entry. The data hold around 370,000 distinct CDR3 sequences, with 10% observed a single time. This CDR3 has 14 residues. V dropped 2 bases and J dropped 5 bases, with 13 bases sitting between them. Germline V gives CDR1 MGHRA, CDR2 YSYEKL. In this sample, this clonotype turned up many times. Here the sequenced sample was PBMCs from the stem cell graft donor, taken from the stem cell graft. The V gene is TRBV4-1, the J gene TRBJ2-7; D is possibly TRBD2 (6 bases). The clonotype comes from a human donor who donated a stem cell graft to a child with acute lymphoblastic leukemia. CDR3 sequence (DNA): TGCGCCAGCAGCCAACCGGGAGCTGGGGACGAGCAGTACTTC. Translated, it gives CASSQPGAGDEQYF.